One sample yielded the 22 T cell receptor beta chains listed below, sequenced in a study of blood T cell repertoires in COVID-19. The data were produced by immunoSEQ multiplex PCR, yet TCRdb's version contains in-frame clones alone and is incomplete. The data hold 180,000 or so clones, with roughly 84% observed a single time. Sequenced input: peripheral blood. The origin of the receptors is a woman aged 80 or over with acute or convalescent COVID-19.

The chain has TRBV5-6 and TRBJ1-1, with D maybe TRBD1 (5 bases). This CDR3 has 16 residues. The ends were cut back, 4 bases at V and 0 bases at J, with 16 bases in the middle. Germline V lookup: CDR1 SGHDT, CDR2 YYEEEE. The CDR3 sequence is CASSTPSGGMNTEAFF. Written as DNA, the CDR3 is TGTGCCAGCAGCACACCCTCTGGGGGGATGAACACTGAAGCTTTCTTT.

The CDR3 is CASSTTGGAFF. The CDR3 nucleotides are TGTGCCAGCAGTACGACAGGGGGGGCTTTCTTT. The V gene is TRBV6-5, the J gene TRBJ1-1; TRBD1 matches at 9 bases. V was clipped by 5 bases and J by 11 bases; unmatched bases: 3. The CDR3 runs to 11 residues. From germline, CDR1 is MNHEY and CDR2 SVGAGI.

The CDR3: CASSFFSRGTDTQYF. The CDR3 coding sequence is TGTGCCAGCAGCTTTTTTAGCAGGGGCACAGATACGCAGTATTTT. This chain uses TRBV13 with TRBJ2-3; perhaps TRBD1 as D (5 bases). Germline V gene data show CDR1 as PRHDT and CDR2 as FYEKMQ (reference sequence). The V end was cut by 3 bases, the J end by 1 base, with 11 bases between. This CDR3 is 15 amino acids long.

The CDR3: CASSPSGRVNTGELFF. CDR3 bases: TGTGCCAGCAGCCCTAGCGGGAGGGTGAACACCGGGGAGCTGTTTTTT. The genes are TRBV6-2 or TRBV6-3 and TRBJ2-2, with TRBD2 identical over 12 bases. The CDR3 is made up of 16 amino acids. Per germline, CDR1 MNHEY and CDR2 SVGEGT. With 6 bases clipped from V and 1 base from J, the junction kept 3 bases outside the gene matches.

The chain's CDR3 is CASSVTSGPPYEQYF. CDR3 bases: TGTGCCAGTAGTGTGACTAGCGGCCCCCCCTACGAGCAGTACTTC. J is TRBJ2-7 and V is TRBV19; 9 nucleotides align to TRBD2. The germline gives CDR1 LNHDA, CDR2 SQIVND (reference sequence). J was trimmed by 2 bases and V by 5 bases; bases with no gene match: 7. The CDR3 is 15 amino acids.

This sequence joins TRBV2 and TRBJ1-5, with D tentatively TRBD1 (6 bases). The V gene's germline CDR1 is SNHLY and CDR2 FYNNEI. The ends were cut back, 5 bases at V and 7 bases at J, with 30 bases in the middle. CDR3 length: 19 amino acids. For the CDR3, the DNA is TGTGCCAGCAGTTTCCTCACCCCGCTGACAGGAGGCCCGAACCAGCCCCAGCATTTT. Protein sequence: CASSFLTPLTGGPNQPQHF.

To note about this clone: A read error may produce the germline difference seen at one junction end. The chain couples TRBV7-2 to TRBJ2-7; a possible D gene is TRBD2 (7 bases). The CDR3 totals 12 residues. Per the germline V gene, CDR1 is SGHTA and CDR2 is FQGNSA. This CDR3 is CASSLASGGQTF. CDR3 bases: TGTGCCAGCAGCTTAGCCTCCGGGGGGCAAACCTTC. The variable domain in full, with the rest retrieved from reference TRBV7-2 and TRBJ2-7, is GAGVSQSPSNKVTEKGKDVELRCDPISGHTALYWYRQSLGQGLEFLIYFQGNSAPDKSGLPSDRFSAERTGGSVSTLTIQRTQQEDSAVYLCASSLASGGQTFGPGTRLTVT.

This clone has only a few counts. The chain has TRBV30 and TRBJ1-5; no definite D call. The CDR3 consists of 13 residues. Germline V gene lookup returns CDR1 GTSNPN and CDR2 SVGIG (reference sequence). V was cut by 1 base and J by 3 bases, with 7 bases left in between. The CDR3 spells CAWSGTYNQPQHF. CDR3 DNA sequence: TGTGCCTGGAGTGGCACTTACAATCAGCCCCAGCATTTT.

This clone appeared a few times. The chain links TRBV30 to TRBJ2-3; 16 positions agree with TRBD2. V lost 2 bases to trimming and J lost 0 bases; unmatched junction nucleotides: 8. This CDR3 contains 19 residues. Germline-derived CDR1 and CDR2 are GTSNPN and SVGIG (reference sequence). The CDR3 spells CAWSPRGLAGGPSTDTQYF. DNA for the CDR3: TGTGCCTGGAGTCCACGGGGACTAGCGGGAGGGCCTAGCACAGATACGCAGTATTTT. The whole variable domain, filled in from reference TRBV30 and TRBJ2-3, reads SQTIHQWPATLVQPVGSPLSLECTVEGTSNPNLYWYRQAAGRGLQLLFYSVGIGQISSEVPQNLSASRPQDRQFILSSKKLLLSDSGFYLCAWSPRGLAGGPSTDTQYFGPGTRLTVL.

This clone occurred once. The genes are TRBV10-3 and TRBJ1-5, with D perhaps TRBD1 (5 bases). Between the trimmed V and J ends, which lost 3 bases and 7 bases, there was a span of 16 bases. Germline V CDR1 and CDR2: ENHRY, SYGVKD. The CDR3 loop spans 15 amino acids. The CDR3 loop reads CAISEWGVTRQPQHF. In DNA form, the CDR3 reads TGTGCCATCAGTGAATGGGGGGTAACGAGGCAGCCCCAGCATTTT.

This clone is a singleton in its sample. The V gene is TRBV2, the J gene TRBJ1-2; 7 positions match TRBD1. This CDR3 is 13 amino acids long. V dropped 5 bases and J dropped 6; count of bases not matched to a gene: 6. Germline CDR1 and CDR2: SNHLY and FYNNEI. CDR3 loop: CASSPGQADGYTF. CDR3 DNA: TGTGCCAGCAGTCCTGGACAGGCGGATGGCTACACCTTC.

V gene TRBV6-6 combines with J gene TRBJ1-2; TRBD1 agrees at 8 bases. This CDR3 is 15 amino acids long. Germline values: CDR1 MNHNY, CDR2 SVGAGI (reference sequence). Losses at the gene ends were 1 base for V and 2 bases for J; bases not matched to a gene: 3. CDR3 nucleotides: TGTGCCAGCAGTTACTTGGGACAGGCCAACTATGGCTACACCTTC. Translation gives CASSYLGQANYGYTF.

The J gene is TRBJ2-5, the V gene TRBV7-3, with 7 bases that match TRBD2. Germline CDR1 SGHTA, CDR2 FQGTGA. This CDR3 region has 15 residues. V lost 4 bases, J lost 3 bases, and 8 bases stayed unmatched. The chain's CDR3 is CASSYGRGGKETQYF. The CDR3 DNA is TGTGCCAGCAGCTATGGACGGGGAGGGAAAGAGACCCAGTACTTC.

CDR3: CASRPTGGINSPLHF. The CDR3 DNA sequence: TGTGCCAGCCGCCCGACAGGCGGTATTAATTCACCCCTCCACTTT. The chain employs TRBV6-5 and TRBJ1-6; tentatively, D is TRBD1 (6 bases). V lost 8 bases to trimming and J lost 6 bases, with 17 bases between them. Germline CDR1 is MNHEY and CDR2 is SVGAGI. CDR3 length equals 15 residues.

The J gene is TRBJ1-3, the V gene TRBV7-2; D possibly corresponds to TRBD1 (6 bases). The germline CDR1 and CDR2 sequences are SGHTA and FQGNSA. V gave up 4 bases and J gave up 4 bases, with 8 bases separating them. This CDR3 region has 13 residues. In DNA form, the CDR3 reads TGTGCCAGCAGCTCAGGGGTCGGAAACACCATATATTTT. Translation gives CASSSGVGNTIYF. The full variable domain, its missing parts supplied by reference TRBV7-2 and TRBJ1-3, is GAGVSQSPSNKVTEKGKDVELRCDPISGHTALYWYRQSLGQGLEFLIYFQGNSAPDKSGLPSDRFSAERTGGSVSTLTIQRTQQEDSAVYLCASSSGVGNTIYFGEGSWLTVV.

The chain links TRBV12-3 or TRBV12-4 to TRBJ2-7; D call uncertain. V was clipped by 1 base and J by 7 bases, with 8 bases between them. This CDR3 has 12 amino acids. The CDR3 DNA sequence: TGTGCCAGCAGTTTAGTGGGCAGGGAGCAGTACTTC. Protein: CASSLVGREQYF.

The J gene is TRBJ2-7, the V gene TRBV11-2; D not resolved. The germline V gene encodes CDR1 SGHAT and CDR2 FQNNGV. Trimming cost V 5 bases and J 3 bases, with 14 bases left between them. CDR3 size: 14 residues. In nucleotides, the CDR3 is TGTGCCAGCAGCCTGGGCAGGTCCGTCTACGAGCAGTACTTC. As protein: CASSLGRSVYEQYF. Based on the CDR3 plus reference TRBV11-2 and TRBJ2-7, the full variable domain is EAGVAQSPRYKIIEKRQSVAFWCNPISGHATLYWYQQILGQGPKLLIQFQNNGVVDDSQLPKDRFSAERLKGVDSTLKIQPAKLEDSAVYLCASSLGRSVYEQYFGPGTRLTVT.

V is TRBV29-1 and J is TRBJ1-4; maybe TRBD1 (5 bases). This CDR3 has 13 residues. CDR1 and CDR2 from the germline V gene are SQVTM and ANQGSEA. V was cut by 4 bases and J by 4 bases, with 10 bases left in between. The CDR3: CSVVTGRNEKLFF. In nucleotides, the CDR3 is TGCAGCGTTGTAACAGGCCGTAATGAAAAACTGTTTTTT. Full variable domain (rest looked up from reference TRBV29-1 and TRBJ1-4): SAVISQKPSRDICQRGTSLTIQCQVDSQVTMMFWYRQQPGQSLTLIATANQGSEATYESGFVIDKFPISRPNLTFSTLTVSNMSPEDSSIYLCSVVTGRNEKLFFGSGTQLSVL.

The chain couples TRBV19 to TRBJ1-5; 7 nucleotides agree with TRBD1. This CDR3 is 18 amino acids long. The V gene's germline CDR1 is LNHDA and CDR2 SQIVND (reference sequence). With V trimmed by 6 bases and J by 0 bases, 14 bases remained unmatched. The CDR3 DNA reads as TGTGCCAGTAGGGGAGTCATGGACAGGCTTTATAGCAATCAGCCCCAGCATTTT. This translates into CASRGVMDRLYSNQPQHF.

The chain links TRBV12-3 or TRBV12-4 to TRBJ1-2; no reliable D call. This CDR3 has 12 residues. V was clipped by 2 bases and J by 5 bases, with 6 bases between them. The CDR3: CASSLHKYGYTF. DNA of the CDR3: TGTGCCAGCAGTTTACACAAGTATGGCTACACCTTC.

V usage is TRBV7-2 and J usage is TRBJ1-1; the D gene is possibly TRBD1 (5 bases). The CDR3 loop spans 13 amino acids. Germline assignment: CDR1 SGHTA and CDR2 FQGNSA. Trimming removed 2 bases from V and 1 base from J, with 5 bases in between. The CDR3 reads CASSLTGNTEAFF. Written as DNA, the CDR3 is TGTGCCAGCAGCTTAACAGGGAACACTGAAGCTTTCTTT.

The rearrangement links TRBV5-1 to TRBJ1-4, with 8 bases aligning to TRBD1. The V gene's germline CDR1 is SGHRS and CDR2 YFSETQ. CDR3 length: 15 residues. V lost 0 bases and J lost 7; bases outside the gene matches: 5. DNA for the CDR3: TGCGCCAGCAGCTTGGTACAGGGGGAAAGTGAAAAACTGTTTTTT. Amino acids: CASSLVQGESEKLFF.